These 9 T cell receptor beta chains were sequenced from one sample in a study of blood T cell repertoires in COVID-19 (dated by TCRdb to the early 2020s). Preparation of the library involved the immunoSEQ multiplex PCR assay. Here the immuneACCESS table is served through TCRdb, limited to in-frame sequences with V and J called. Missing clones are a known gap in these copies; in checked studies unresolved V genes cover under half, and the rest lacks a known reason. The sample table contains 250,000 or so clones; only one count was recorded for 75% to 90% of them. Of the sample, less than 3% is held by the ten largest clones. Material: peripheral blood. All receptors come from a woman aged 25 to 45 with active or convalescent COVID-19.

The J gene is TRBJ2-1, the V gene TRBV6-5, with 7 nucleotides matching TRBD2. This CDR3 comprises 15 residues. From germline, CDR1 is MNHEY and CDR2 SVGAGI. V lost 6 bases to trimming and J lost 4 bases; unmatched junction nucleotides: 9. Written as DNA, the CDR3 is TGTGCCAGCAGGGGGGGGACCCGATTATACAATGAGCAGTTCTTC. It translates to CASRGGTRLYNEQFF.

This chain joins TRBV6-2 or TRBV6-3 and TRBJ1-6, with TRBD1 identical over 7 bases. The CDR3 covers 17 residues. The V and J ends lost 5 bases and 7 bases, in that order; junction bases with no gene match: 14. Germline loops: CDR1 MNHEY, CDR2 SVGEGT. The CDR3 DNA follows: TGTGCCAGCAGTGCCAGGGGGACATCGGAGAGGAATTCACCCCTCCACTTT. Translating it yields CASSARGTSERNSPLHF.

The V gene is TRBV19, the J gene TRBJ2-2; D is possibly TRBD1 (6 bases). The V end was cut by 1 base, the J end by 4 bases, with 13 bases between. This CDR3 comprises 16 residues. Germline lookup yields CDR1 LNHDA and CDR2 SQIVND (reference sequence). The chain's CDR3 is CASSIGFRGGTGELFF. The CDR3 coding sequence is TGTGCCAGTAGTATAGGGTTCAGGGGTGGCACCGGGGAGCTGTTTTTT.

The V call is TRBV5-1, the J call TRBJ2-2, with TRBD1 matching 7 bases. The CDR3 is 15 amino acids. In germline, CDR1 is SGHRS, CDR2 YFSETQ. The J segment lost 8 bases and the V segment lost 1 base, leaving 8 bases of the junction unmatched. In nucleotides, the CDR3 is TGCGCCAGCAGCTTGACAGGGGAAGTAGGAGGGGAGCTGTTTTTT. Amino acids: CASSLTGEVGGELFF.

The gene calls are TRBV12-3 or TRBV12-4 and TRBJ2-1, with no clear D. Trimming removed 7 bases at V and 7 bases at J, with 11 bases between. This CDR3 region has 12 residues. CDR3 nucleotide sequence: TGTGCCAGCACCCCATCCGGGAATGAGCAGTTCTTC. It yields the protein CASTPSGNEQFF.

V and J are TRBV9 and TRBJ1-5; D uncertain. The CDR3 totals 15 residues. The germline V gene has CDR1 SGDLS and CDR2 YYNGEE. V lost 1 base and J 3 bases, leaving 11 bases between the germline ends. DNA of the CDR3: TGTGCCAGCAGCGTAATCACCCAGAACAATCAGCCCCAGCATTTT. It translates to CASSVITQNNQPQHF.

The rearrangement links TRBV5-4 to TRBJ2-3, with 10 positions matching TRBD2. This CDR3 has 17 amino acids. Germline CDR1 SGHNT, CDR2 YYREEE (reference sequence). Trimming at V came to 4 bases and at J to 2 bases, leaving 10 bases not matched to a gene. CDR3 in DNA: TGTGCCAGCAGCGGGACCCTAGCGGGGGATCTCACAGATACGCAGTATTTT. It translates to CASSGTLAGDLTDTQYF.

The chain recombines TRBV2 with TRBJ2-5; 11 bases map to TRBD1. Germline assignment: CDR1 SNHLY and CDR2 FYNNEI. This CDR3 spans 14 amino acids. The ends lost 6 bases at V and 6 bases at J; junction bases unmatched: 6. In nucleotides, the CDR3 is TGTGCCAGCAGAATGGGACAGGGGGTAAAGACCCAGTACTTC. Residues: CASRMGQGVKTQYF.

In its sample, this clone was seen once. The chain carries TRBV10-3 and TRBJ1-2; 11 nucleotides agree with TRBD1. From germline, CDR1 is ENHRY and CDR2 SYGVKD. V shed 4 bases, J shed 5 bases, and the junction held 6 bases outside the gene matches. The CDR3 is 15 residues long. The CDR3 DNA follows: TGTGCCATCAGTGGGACAGGGGGCGGTATTTATGGCTACACCTTC. It is translated as CAISGTGGGIYGYTF.